The sequence of this T cell receptor (beta chain) was determined in a study of cytomegalovirus exposure and HLA in healthy donors. Whole-study results and caveats: The tendency of first-cohort TCR clusters to co-occur in the 120 or so validation repertoires was the finding of a later analysis.

Notes on this clone: Its antigen is undetermined.

Generated by immunoSEQ multiplex PCR, the TCRdb table keeps only in-frame clones and is missing some. The repertoire has 71,000 or so clones, approximately 94% of them found once; the top ten carry 1%. J lost 2 bases, V lost 3 bases, and 1 base had no gene match. The CDR3 runs to 15 residues. Per the germline V gene, CDR1 is SNHLY and CDR2 is FYNNEI. This sequence joins TRBV2 and TRBJ2-5; TRBD2 aligns across 12 bases. The receptor was isolated from a young woman in good health and CMV-seronegative. Sequenced material: PBMCs. The DNA of the CDR3 is TGTGCCAGCAGTGATCTAGCGGGAGGGCAAGAGACCCAGTACTTC. It codes for CASSDLAGGQETQYF.